In this sample, the clone carrying this TCR beta chain turned up many times. Its target is unknown. Time point defined: newly diagnosed GD, antithyroid drugs for less than 3 months. PBMC RNA served as the TCR library source. This specimen comes from a study of regulatory T cells in long-lasting Graves disease. At the level of the study: Graves' patients (newly diagnosed) had been on antithyroid drugs under 3 months. Findings and limits, study-wide: Comparison showed that persistent patients shared more public clonotypes (2,741) than new patients (966).

The CDR3 totals 17 residues. Trimming cost V 0 bases and J 1 base; bases outside gene matches: 6. Germline CDR1 is SGHNT and CDR2 is YENEEA. TCR beta libraries were built with iRepertoire HTBI primers and Arm-PCR of CDR3 regions. In TCRdb, the multiplex PCR reads were re-called with MiXCR into one record per CDR3 protein. The sample has about 320,000 distinct CDR3 sequences; 15% to 20% are singletons. Sequences were derived from peripheral blood mononuclear cells (PBMCs), sampled at new diagnosis, from a patient treated with antithyroid drugs. V is TRBV11-3 and J is TRBJ2-3, with 8 bases aligning to TRBD2. The receptor was isolated from a female donor with Graves disease. CDR3 nucleotides: TGTGCCAGCAGCTTAGATCACTGGCGGGAGGGCACAGATACGCAGTATTTT. Encoded protein: CASSLDHWREGTDTQYF.